The rows below give T cell receptor beta chains drawn from one sample of a study of blood T cell repertoires in COVID-19. The repertoire was sequenced with immunoSEQ multiplex PCR; TCRdb's copy has only in-frame clones and lacks some. The sample carries about 210,000 clones, approximately 85% recorded once. The specimen sequenced was peripheral blood. The receptors stem from a man in his fifties or sixties with COVID-19, enrolled during active disease. CDR3s leave out the opening cysteine and the closing phenylalanine or tryptophan. Each record gives: V gene, D gene, CDR3 protein. D genes are given only for firm matches.

TRBV18 | - | ASSKQEIANTGELF
TRBV3-1/TRBV3-2 | - | ASSQGWFGRRTDTQY
TRBV7-2 | TRBD2 | ASSFWRGGTDTQY
TRBV18 | - | ASSFIAAANTGELF
TRBV19 | - | ASSSQTAGYEQY
TRBV7-3 | - | ASSLSGLRSYNEQF
TRBV7-3 | - | ASSSQGGKETQY
TRBV19 | - | ASSTRDGAEAF
TRBV3-1/TRBV3-2 | TRBD1 | ASSRGQGINQPQH
TRBV6-2/TRBV6-3 | - | ASSPLGISYSLAEAF
TRBV10-3 | TRBD1 | AISTDRDVQPQH
TRBV5-6 | TRBD1 | ASSLGQGAHWEGKLF
TRBV5-6 | - | ASSSVDFGGYT
TRBV19 | TRBD2 | ASSIVGLAHNEQF
TRBV28 | TRBD1 | ASSSGTGGQETQY
TRBV9 | TRBD1 | ASSTGQGPNSPLH
TRBV3-1/TRBV3-2 | - | ASSQTGGPSTDTQY
TRBV7-2 | - | ASRNPAGTEAF
TRBV28 | TRBD1 | ASKYRGTEAF
TRBV3-1/TRBV3-2 | - | ASSPPGPTNTEAF
TRBV5-1 | - | ASSLVLQGRQETQY
TRBV3-1/TRBV3-2 | TRBD2 | ASSQVGLAGGYNEQF
TRBV3-1/TRBV3-2 | - | ASSQMQGSGEKLF
TRBV5-6 | - | ASSLVQGDTGELF
TRBV6-4 | TRBD1 | ASSTGTGVYTGELF
TRBV2 | TRBD1 | ASSLGQESTYGYT
TRBV27 | TRBD1 | ASSFDRVDEQY
TRBV10-3 | TRBD2 | AISGVAGGNEQF
TRBV21-1 | - | ASKPGGSTPNSYT
TRBV7-3 | - | ASSSMTVDTQY
TRBV6-6 | - | ASFGNAAKNIQY
TRBV28 | TRBD1 | ASRTGGAAEKLF
TRBV3-1/TRBV3-2 | - | ASSPDVVPESPLH
TRBV7-2 | TRBD1 | ASSLGQGWAQPQH
TRBV27 | - | ASSPAGQLADYGYT
TRBV7-8 | - | ASSLVGGGYT
TRBV6-2/TRBV6-3 | TRBD1 | ASSYQKGTGGDGYT
TRBV24-1 | TRBD2 | ATSDPSGGHTGELF
TRBV28 | - | ASRRGFGNQPQH
TRBV10-3 | TRBD1 | AIRGGQGLSGANVLT
TRBV6-6 | - | ASSYGPAGTNQPQH
TRBV19 | TRBD1 | ASSIGPDRGRDVRQPQH
TRBV6-5 | - | ASSYPSGVSGNTIY
TRBV6-5 | TRBD1 | ASSYGTGQSLTAF
TRBV4-2 | - | ASSHTLDRNTGELF
TRBV7-2 | TRBD1 | ASSLNTGQAYGYT
TRBV11-2 | - | ASSLDRWGGRANEKLF
TRBV5-4 | - | ASSLDLGTGELF
TRBV5-6 | - | ASSLGHRDYGYT
TRBV6-1 | TRBD1 | ASSEVQGNYGYT
TRBV7-2 | - | ASSIEQAFREQF
TRBV30 | - | AWMGRPNTGELF
TRBV4-1 | TRBD1 | ASSRGTGEAF
TRBV5-6 | - | ASSLALFEQF
TRBV10-3 | - | AISEVQGDEAF
TRBV21-1 | - | ASRPGTSGGPNDTYEQY
TRBV10-3 | TRBD1 | ATQDRAVEAF
TRBV5-1 | TRBD1 | ASSSQGRGETQY
TRBV30 | - | AWSNYAEAF